Listed below are T cell receptor beta chains from one sample, sequenced in a study of identifying expanded T cells in peripheral blood. Measured with immunoSEQ multiplex PCR; TCRdb has only the in-frame clones, and not every one. Among approximately 120,000 clones listed, 75% to 90% were seen once. Material: blood. These receptors all stem from a person between 18 and 75 years old in good health. CDR3s include the opening cysteine and the closing phenylalanine or tryptophan. A D gene is named only where the DNA matches it firmly. Clone size appears in some rows only: once, few, many, or a class for an expanded clone.

V gene	J gene	clone size	D gene	CDR3 DNA	CDR3 protein
TRBV7-2	TRBJ2-3	.	TRBD2	TGTGCCAGCAGCTTTAGCGGGGGGTTTAGCACAGATACGCAGTATTTT	CASSFSGGFSTDTQYF
TRBV30	TRBJ2-5	.	TRBD1	TGTGCCTGGAGGGGGCGAACCGGGACAGCAAATGAAGAGACCCAGTACTTC	CAWRGRTGTANEETQYF
TRBV28	TRBJ1-3	.	.	TGTGCCAGCAGTTTAGGTCGGATCTCTGGAAACACCATATATTTT	CASSLGRISGNTIYF
TRBV7-8	TRBJ2-2	.	TRBD1	TGTGCCAGCAGCTTAGTTTCCGGGACAGGAGGCACCGGGGAGCTGTTTTTT	CASSLVSGTGGTGELFF
TRBV19	TRBJ2-1	.	.	TGTGCCAGTAGTCCGGGGGCAGGGGAGTGGTATGAGCAGTTCTTC	CASSPGAGEWYEQFF
TRBV30	TRBJ1-1	once	.	TGTGCCGGAGACGCCGGGACTCCCGGATCCGAAGCTTTCTTT	CAGDAGTPGSEAFF
TRBV4-2	TRBJ2-7	.	.	TGTGCCAGCAGCCCAGGTGTCCCCTACGAGCAGTACTTC	CASSPGVPYEQYF
TRBV5-8	TRBJ1-2	.	.	TGTGCCAGCAGCTTGGAAAGGGGAGGTGGCTACACCTTC	CASSLERGGGYTF
TRBV19	TRBJ2-3	few	TRBD2	TGTGCCAGTAGCCTAGCGGGGGGGACTTATACGCAGTATTTT	CASSLAGGTYTQYF
TRBV7-6	TRBJ2-7	.	TRBD1	TGTGCCAGCAGCGAGAACAGGGGCTTGTACGAGCAGTACTTC	CASSENRGLYEQYF
TRBV30	TRBJ2-3	.	.	TGTGCCTGGAGTGTACTTTCGGGGACTAGCACAGATACGCAGTATTTT	CAWSVLSGTSTDTQYF
TRBV29-1	TRBJ1-3	once	.	TGCAGCGCCCAACTCTCTGGAAACACCATATATTTT	CSAQLSGNTIYF
TRBV2	TRBJ1-1	.	.	TGTGCCAGCAGTGACCAGAGATCGTTGAACACTGAAGCTTTCTTT	CASSDQRSLNTEAFF
TRBV7-7	TRBJ1-5	.	.	TGTGCCAGCAGCCCCCCCCGGCGGGAGGTACGTCAGCCCCAGCATTTT	CASSPPRREVRQPQHF
TRBV18	TRBJ1-1	.	.	TGTGCCAGCTCCCCTGAGGAGGTGAACACTGAAGCTTTCTTT	CASSPEEVNTEAFF
TRBV30	TRBJ2-4	.	.	TGTGCCTGGAGTGTTTGGGGGGGGCCTCCAAACATTCAGTACTTC	CAWSVWGGPPNIQYF
TRBV23-1	TRBJ1-1	.	.	TGCGCCAGCAGTCTTTCACCACCTGGTTGGGGCACTGAAGCTTTCTTT	CASSLSPPGWGTEAFF
TRBV19	TRBJ1-3	.	.	TGTGCCAGTAGCAGGGAGAAATCTGGAAACACCATATATTTT	CASSREKSGNTIYF
TRBV6-1	TRBJ1-1	.	.	TGTGCCATCGTCGGGGTTGGCACTGAAGCTTTCTTT	CAIVGVGTEAFF
TRBV27	TRBJ2-6	.	.	TGTGCCAGCAGTTTGGGCGCTGGGGCCAACGTCCTGACTTTC	CASSLGAGANVLTF
TRBV4-1	TRBJ1-5	.	.	TGCGCCAGCAGCCAAGACTCAAGGGATCAGCCCCAGCATTTT	CASSQDSRDQPQHF
TRBV19	TRBJ1-4	.	TRBD1	TGTGCCAGTAGTATTTGGGACAGATTTAATGAAAAACTGTTTTTT	CASSIWDRFNEKLFF
TRBV6-1	TRBJ1-3	.	.	TGTGCCAGCAGACTCCTCTCTGGAAACACCATATATTTT	CASRLLSGNTIYF
TRBV19	TRBJ1-5	many	.	TGTGCCAGTAATGATTATAGCAATCAGCCCCAGCATTTT	CASNDYSNQPQHF